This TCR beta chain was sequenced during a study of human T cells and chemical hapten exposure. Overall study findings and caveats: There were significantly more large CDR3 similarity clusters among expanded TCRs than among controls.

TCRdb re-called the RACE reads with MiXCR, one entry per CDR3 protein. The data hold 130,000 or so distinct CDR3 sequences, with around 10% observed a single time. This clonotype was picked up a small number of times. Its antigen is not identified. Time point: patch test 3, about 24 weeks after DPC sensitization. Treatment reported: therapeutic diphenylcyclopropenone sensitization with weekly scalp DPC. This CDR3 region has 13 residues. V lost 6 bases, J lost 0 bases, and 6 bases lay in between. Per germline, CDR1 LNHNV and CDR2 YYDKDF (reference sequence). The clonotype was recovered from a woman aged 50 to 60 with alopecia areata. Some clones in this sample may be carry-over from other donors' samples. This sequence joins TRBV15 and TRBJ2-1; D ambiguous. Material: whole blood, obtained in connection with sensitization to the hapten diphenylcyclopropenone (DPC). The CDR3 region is CATRGISYNEQFF. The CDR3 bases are TGTGCCACCAGGGGGATCTCCTACAATGAGCAGTTCTTC.